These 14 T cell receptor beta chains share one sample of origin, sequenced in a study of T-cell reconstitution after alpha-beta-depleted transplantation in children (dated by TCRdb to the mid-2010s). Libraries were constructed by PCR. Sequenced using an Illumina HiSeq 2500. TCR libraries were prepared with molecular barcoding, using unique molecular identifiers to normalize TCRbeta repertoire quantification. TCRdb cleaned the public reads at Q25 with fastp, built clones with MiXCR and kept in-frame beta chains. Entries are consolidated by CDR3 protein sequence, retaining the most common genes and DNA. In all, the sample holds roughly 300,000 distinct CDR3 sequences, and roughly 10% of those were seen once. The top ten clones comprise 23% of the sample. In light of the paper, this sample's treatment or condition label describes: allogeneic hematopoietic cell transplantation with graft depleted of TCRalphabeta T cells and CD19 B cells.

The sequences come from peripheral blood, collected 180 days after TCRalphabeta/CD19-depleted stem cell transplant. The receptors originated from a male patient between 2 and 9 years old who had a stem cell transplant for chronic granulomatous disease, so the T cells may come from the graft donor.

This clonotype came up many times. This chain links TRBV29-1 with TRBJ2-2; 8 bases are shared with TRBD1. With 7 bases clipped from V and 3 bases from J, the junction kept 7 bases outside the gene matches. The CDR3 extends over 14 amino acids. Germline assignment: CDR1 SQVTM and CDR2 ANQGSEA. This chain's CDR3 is CSAGQGWDTGELFF. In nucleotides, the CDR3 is TGCAGCGCAGGACAGGGTTGGGACACCGGGGAGCTGTTTTTT.

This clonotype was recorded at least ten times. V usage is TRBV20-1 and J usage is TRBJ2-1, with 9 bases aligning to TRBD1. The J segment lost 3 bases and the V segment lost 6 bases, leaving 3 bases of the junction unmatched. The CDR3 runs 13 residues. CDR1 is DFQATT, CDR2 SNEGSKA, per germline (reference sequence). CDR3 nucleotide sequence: TGCAGTGCCGACAGGGGGAACTACAATGAGCAGTTCTTC. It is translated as CSADRGNYNEQFF.

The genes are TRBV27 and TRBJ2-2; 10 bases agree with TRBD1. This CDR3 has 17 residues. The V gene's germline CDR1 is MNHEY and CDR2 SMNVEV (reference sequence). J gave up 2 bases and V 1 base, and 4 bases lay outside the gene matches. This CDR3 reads CASSLLGTGVNTGELFF. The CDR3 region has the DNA TGTGCCAGCAGTTTATTGGGGACAGGGGTTAACACCGGGGAGCTGTTTTTT.

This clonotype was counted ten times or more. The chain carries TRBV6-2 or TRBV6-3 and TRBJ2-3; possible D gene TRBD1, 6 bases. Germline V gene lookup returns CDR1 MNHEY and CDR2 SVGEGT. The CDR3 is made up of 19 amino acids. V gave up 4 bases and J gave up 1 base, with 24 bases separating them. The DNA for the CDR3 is TGTGCCAGCAGTTCCACAGGGTATGAGGGGACATTACGCACAGATACGCAGTATTTT. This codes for CASSSTGYEGTLRTDTQYF.

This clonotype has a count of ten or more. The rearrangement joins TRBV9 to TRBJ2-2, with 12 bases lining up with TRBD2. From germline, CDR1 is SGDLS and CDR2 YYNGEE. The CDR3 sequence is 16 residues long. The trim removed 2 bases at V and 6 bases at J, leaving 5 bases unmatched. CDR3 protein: CASSVSSGGASGELFF. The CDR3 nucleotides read TGTGCCAGCAGCGTTTCTAGCGGGGGGGCCTCCGGGGAGCTGTTTTTT.

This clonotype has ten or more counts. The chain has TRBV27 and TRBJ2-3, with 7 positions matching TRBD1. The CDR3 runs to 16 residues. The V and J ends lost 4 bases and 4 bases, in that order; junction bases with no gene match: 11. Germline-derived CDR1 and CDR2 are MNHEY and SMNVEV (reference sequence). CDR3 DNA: TGTGCCAGCAGTTCCCGACAGGGATTAAGGCCAGATACGCAGTATTTT. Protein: CASSSRQGLRPDTQYF.

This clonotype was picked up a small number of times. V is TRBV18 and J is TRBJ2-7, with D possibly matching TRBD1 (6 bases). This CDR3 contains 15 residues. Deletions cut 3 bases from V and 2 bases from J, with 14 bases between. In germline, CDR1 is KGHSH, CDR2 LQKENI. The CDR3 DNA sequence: TGTGCCAGCTCACCTCCGACAGGATCAGCCTACGAGCAGTACTTC. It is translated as CASSPPTGSAYEQYF. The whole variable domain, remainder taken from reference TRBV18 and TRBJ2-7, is NAGVMQNPRHLVRRRGQEARLRCSPMKGHSHVYWYRQLPEEGLKFMVYLQKENIIDESGMPKERFSAEFPKEGPSILRIQQVVRGDSAAYFCASSPPTGSAYEQYFGPGTRLTVT.

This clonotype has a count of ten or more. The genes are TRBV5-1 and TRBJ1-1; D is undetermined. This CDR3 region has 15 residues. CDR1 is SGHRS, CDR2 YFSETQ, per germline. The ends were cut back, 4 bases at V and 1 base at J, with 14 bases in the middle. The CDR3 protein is CASSQGSISNTEAFF. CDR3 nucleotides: TGCGCCAGCAGCCAAGGATCTATTTCGAACACTGAAGCTTTCTTT.

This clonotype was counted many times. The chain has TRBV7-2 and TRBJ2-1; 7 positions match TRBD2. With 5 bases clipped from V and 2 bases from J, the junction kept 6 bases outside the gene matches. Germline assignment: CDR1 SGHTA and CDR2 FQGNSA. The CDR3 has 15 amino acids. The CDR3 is CASSPSGETYNEQFF. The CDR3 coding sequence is TGTGCCAGCAGCCCAAGCGGGGAAACCTACAATGAGCAGTTCTTC. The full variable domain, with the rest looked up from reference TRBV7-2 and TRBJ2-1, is GAGVSQSPSNKVTEKGKDVELRCDPISGHTALYWYRQSLGQGLEFLIYFQGNSAPDKSGLPSDRFSAERTGGSVSTLTIQRTQQEDSAVYLCASSPSGETYNEQFFGPGTRLTVL.

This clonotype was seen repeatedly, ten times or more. The CDR3 region is CASRAQTGLYSPLHF. In DNA, the CDR3 is TGTGCCAGCAGAGCCCAGACAGGGTTGTATTCACCCCTCCACTTT. The chain carries TRBV12-3 or TRBV12-4 and TRBJ1-6, with 7 nucleotides matching TRBD1. The CDR3 runs 15 residues. The V gene end was trimmed by 6 bases and the J gene end by 8 bases; junction bases not matched to a gene: 10.

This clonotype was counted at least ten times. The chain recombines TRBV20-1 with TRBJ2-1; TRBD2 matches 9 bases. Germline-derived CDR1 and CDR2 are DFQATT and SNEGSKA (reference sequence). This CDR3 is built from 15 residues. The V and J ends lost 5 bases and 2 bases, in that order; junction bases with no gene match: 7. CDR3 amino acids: CSAGPSSGAYNEQFF. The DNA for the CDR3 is TGCAGTGCTGGACCCTCTAGCGGGGCCTACAATGAGCAGTTCTTC.

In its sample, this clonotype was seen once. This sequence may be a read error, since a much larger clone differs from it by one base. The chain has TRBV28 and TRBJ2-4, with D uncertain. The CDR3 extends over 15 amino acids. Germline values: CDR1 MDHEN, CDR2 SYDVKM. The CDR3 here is CARSSGSRAKNIQYF. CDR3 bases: TGTGCCCGCAGTTCTGGTTCAAGGGCCAAAAACATTCAGTACTTC.

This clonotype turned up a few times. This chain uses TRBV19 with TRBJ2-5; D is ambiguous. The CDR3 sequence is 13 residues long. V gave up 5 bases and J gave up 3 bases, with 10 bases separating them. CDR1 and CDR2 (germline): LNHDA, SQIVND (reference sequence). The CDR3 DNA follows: TGTGCCAGTAGTGTCCGATTGAAAGAGACCCAGTACTTC. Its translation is CASSVRLKETQYF.

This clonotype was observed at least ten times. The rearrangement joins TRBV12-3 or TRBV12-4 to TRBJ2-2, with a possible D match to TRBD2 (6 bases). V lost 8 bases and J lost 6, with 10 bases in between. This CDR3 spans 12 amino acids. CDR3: CASRGVAGELFF. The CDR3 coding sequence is TGTGCCAGCCGCGGGGTAGCCGGGGAGCTGTTTTTT.